A single sample gave rise to the 5 T cell receptor beta chains below, sequenced in a study of blood T cell repertoires in COVID-19. Here immunoSEQ multiplex PCR was the method, and the copy in TCRdb shows in-frame clones only, minus some. The sample consists of about 150,000 clones, around 82% of them appearing once. Source material: peripheral blood. The receptor source for this set is a man in his sixties with acute or convalescent COVID-19.

For the CDR3, the DNA is TGTGCCAGCAGCCAAGGGACAGTTGCTAACTATGGCTACACCTTC. Amino acid sequence: CASSQGTVANYGYTF. The rearrangement uses TRBV3-1 (or the pseudogene TRBV3-2) and TRBJ1-2, with a weak D call TRBD1 (6 bases). Germline CDR1 is LGHDT and CDR2 is YNNKEL (reference sequence). Trimming left V 1 base short and J 0 bases short, with 9 bases between. The CDR3 consists of 15 residues.

The rearrangement uses TRBV12-3 or TRBV12-4 and TRBJ1-2; 8 bases map to TRBD1. V shed 5 bases and J 7 bases; nucleotides not matched to a gene: 6. This CDR3 has 13 amino acids. The CDR3 bases are TGTGCCAGCAGTCGCTGGACAGGGAGTGGCTACACCTTC. Its protein product is CASSRWTGSGYTF.

The chain links TRBV4-2 to TRBJ1-5, with unresolved D. The CDR3 is made up of 15 amino acids. V lost 1 base and J 0 bases, leaving 7 bases between the germline ends. CDR1 is LGHNA and CDR2 is YNFKEQ in the germline V gene. The CDR3 sequence: CASSQGQFSNQPQHF. For the CDR3, the DNA is TGTGCCAGCAGCCAAGGGCAGTTTAGCAATCAGCCCCAGCATTTT.

The genes are TRBV5-8 and TRBJ2-1, with D unresolved. V was trimmed by 6 bases and J by 4 bases, leaving 5 bases between them. This CDR3 spans 11 amino acids. Germline V gene sequence: CDR1 SGHTS, CDR2 YDEGEE. Written as DNA, the CDR3 is TGTGCCAGCACCAGGTACAATGAGCAGTTCTTC. It is translated as CASTRYNEQFF.

The rearrangement uses TRBV4-2 and TRBJ1-1; 10 bases match TRBD1. The trim removed 3 bases at V and 5 bases at J, leaving 0 bases unmatched. The CDR3 length is 13 residues. Germline CDR1 is LGHNA and CDR2 is YNFKEQ. CDR3 protein: CASSQDRGTEAFF. The CDR3 nucleotides read TGTGCCAGCAGCCAGGACAGGGGGACTGAAGCTTTCTTT.